These 16 T cell receptor beta chains originate from one sample sequenced in a study of response to subunit inactivated influenza vaccine. TCRdb redid the calling of the RT-PCR reads with MiXCR, one entry per CDR3 protein. This table holds roughly 500,000 distinct CDR3 sequences, about 25% found once. Sequencing used CD4+ T cells sorted from PBMCs, obtained around 5 days after vaccination. The receptors derive from a middle-aged man who received an inactivated influenza vaccine.

The chain uses TRBV12-3 or TRBV12-4 and TRBJ2-1; 9 bases agree with TRBD2. This CDR3 has 15 residues. Germline trimming cut 6 bases from V and 8 bases from J; bases unmatched to any gene: 11. CDR3 region: CASSRRERGDYEQFF. CDR3 DNA: TGTGCCAGCAGCCGCCGGGAGCGGGGGGACTATGAGCAGTTCTTC.

This clonotype was seen more than once but under ten times. The chain carries TRBV20-1 and TRBJ2-7; 10 bases fit TRBD2. CDR3 size: 14 residues. Germline V gives CDR1 DFQATT, CDR2 SNEGSKA (reference sequence). After removal of 6 bases from V and 2 bases from J, the junction contained 7 bases not matched to a gene. Written as DNA, the CDR3 is TGCAGTGCAACGAGCGGGAGGGCCCCCTACGAGCAGTACTTC. Its protein product is CSATSGRAPYEQYF.

This clonotype has at least ten counts. V usage is TRBV12-3 or TRBV12-4 and J usage is TRBJ1-5, with a weak D call TRBD1 (5 bases). This CDR3 spans 15 amino acids. The germline V and J ends were trimmed by 1 base and 4 bases, with 11 bases remaining between them. CDR3 residues: CASSLGGSTNQPQHF. Here the CDR3 DNA reads TGTGCCAGCAGTTTAGGGGGCAGCACAAATCAGCCCCAGCATTTT.

This clonotype appeared a few times. The V and J genes are TRBV2 and TRBJ1-1, with 10 bases that match TRBD1. The germline gives CDR1 SNHLY, CDR2 FYNNEI. Trimming at V came to 6 bases and at J to 10 bases, leaving 2 bases not matched to a gene. The length of the CDR3 is 11 residues. CDR3: CASRRTGGAFF. In DNA form, the CDR3 reads TGTGCCAGCAGAAGGACAGGGGGAGCTTTCTTT.

The chain is built from TRBV20-1 and TRBJ2-7; D is ambiguous. The CDR3 is 13 amino acids. Germline CDR1 reads DFQATT; CDR2 reads SNEGSKA (reference sequence). V lost 7 bases and J lost 0, with 13 bases in between. CDR3 sequence: CSGFGMSSYEQYF. The CDR3, as DNA: TGCAGTGGATTCGGTATGAGCTCCTACGAGCAGTACTTC.

This clonotype showed up just a few times. The chain joins TRBV29-1 to TRBJ2-3; 10 nucleotides match TRBD1. This CDR3 comprises 13 residues. Germline V CDR1 and CDR2: SQVTM, ANQGSEA. V trimming: 7 bases; J trimming: 6 bases; junction bases outside the gene matches: 7. CDR3 nucleotides: TGCAGCGCCGGGGACAGGGGCCGGGATACGCAGTATTTT. Amino acid sequence: CSAGDRGRDTQYF.

Points on this clonotype: An end of the junction differs from the germline gene, which may be a read error. The chain uses TRBV7-2 and TRBJ2-1; 7 nucleotides align to TRBD2. Looked up from germline, CDR1 is SGHTA and CDR2 is FQGNSA. This CDR3 comprises 15 residues. The CDR3: CSSSHGGRGNNEQFF. The CDR3 bases are TGTTCCAGCAGCCACGGTGGGCGGGGGAACAATGAGCAGTTCTTC.

This chain connects TRBV11-2 to TRBJ2-5; maybe TRBD2 (7 bases). The V gene's germline CDR1 is SGHAT and CDR2 FQNNGV. CDR3 size: 18 residues. Trimming removed 1 base at V and 1 base at J, with 19 bases between. As DNA, the CDR3 is TGTGCCAGCAGCTTAGTATTTGTCGGCGGGGGCTTCCAAGAGACCCAGTACTTC. This encodes CASSLVFVGGGFQETQYF.

CDR3 residues: CSARETGTSGYTF. The DNA for the CDR3 is TGCAGTGCTAGAGAGACAGGGACCTCTGGCTACACCTTC. The chain combines TRBV20-1 with TRBJ1-2; 7 bases match TRBD1. The length of the CDR3 is 13 residues. The germline gives CDR1 DFQATT, CDR2 SNEGSKA (reference sequence). Trimming at V came to 0 bases and at J to 7 bases, leaving 5 bases not matched to a gene.

V and J are TRBV19 and TRBJ2-2; 8 bases match TRBD2. The CDR3 is 18 residues long. CDR1 is LNHDA and CDR2 is SQIVND in the germline V gene (reference sequence). Trimming cost V 1 base and J 7 bases; bases outside gene matches: 14. In nucleotides, the CDR3 is TGTGCCAGTAGTATAGGGGGGATAGCGGGATTCCGAAGCGGGGAGCTGTTTTTT. Amino acids: CASSIGGIAGFRSGELFF.

This CDR3 reads CAVHQGAGAFF. The CDR3 DNA reads as TGTGCCGTTCATCAGGGGGCCGGGGCTTTCTTT. This chain connects TRBV6-2 or TRBV6-3 to TRBJ1-1; 8 nucleotides match TRBD1. Germline V CDR1 and CDR2: MNHEY, SVGEGT. CDR3 length: 11 amino acids. V lost 11 bases to trimming and J lost 11 bases; unmatched junction nucleotides: 10.

Ten or more counts support this clonotype. The V and J genes are TRBV12-3 or TRBV12-4 and TRBJ2-5, with a tentative D call TRBD1 (5 bases). V was pared by 6 bases and J by 4 bases, with 15 bases between. CDR3 length: 14 residues. CDR3: CASRKIGHLETQYF. Written as DNA, the CDR3 is TGTGCCAGCAGAAAAATTGGACACTTAGAGACCCAGTACTTC.

CDR3 protein: CASSQAGGPGVETQYF. The CDR3 DNA reads TGTGCCAGCAGCCAAGCAGGCGGACCGGGGGTAGAGACCCAGTACTTC. The rearrangement links TRBV14 to TRBJ2-5; D perhaps matches TRBD2 (6 bases). Germline CDR1 SGHDN, CDR2 FVKESK. This CDR3 contains 16 residues. V was clipped by 1 base and J by 4 bases, with 16 bases between them.

The chain uses TRBV5-1 and TRBJ1-2; a weak D match, TRBD1 (5 bases). This CDR3 has 14 amino acids. The ends were cut back, 5 bases at V and 2 bases at J, with 13 bases in the middle. Germline-derived CDR1 and CDR2 are SGHRS and YFSETQ. CDR3 nucleotide sequence: TGCGCCAGCAGACAGGCGGCGGCGAACTATGGCTACACCTTC. Translation: CASRQAAANYGYTF.

Only a few counts were recorded for this clonotype. The chain recombines TRBV5-1 with TRBJ2-1, with 10 bases matching TRBD2. J gave up 2 bases and V 4 bases, and 6 bases lay outside the gene matches. The CDR3 totals 16 residues. Germline-derived CDR1 and CDR2 are SGHRS and YFSETQ. This chain's CDR3 is CASSGTSGAAYNEQFF. The CDR3 DNA is TGCGCCAGCAGCGGTACTAGCGGGGCCGCCTACAATGAGCAGTTCTTC.

This clonotype occurred a few times. The chain employs TRBV6-5 and TRBJ2-7, with 10 bases that match TRBD1. Germline CDR1 is MNHEY and CDR2 is SVGAGI. This CDR3 has 14 residues. Trimming took 4 bases from V and 5 from J; bases not matched to a gene: 5. The CDR3: CASSSGQGGDEQYF. The CDR3, as DNA: TGTGCCAGCAGTTCCGGACAGGGGGGGGACGAGCAGTACTTC.